This TCR beta chain was sequenced during a study of blood T cell repertoires in COVID-19. The CDR3 is 14 residues long. The germline gives CDR1 SGHRS, CDR2 YFSETQ. V lost 5 bases and J lost 3, with 15 bases in between. The method was immunoSEQ multiplex PCR; TCRdb's version includes in-frame clones alone and lacks a portion of them. Counted here are approximately 130,000 clones, approximately 77% occurring once; the ten biggest clones make up around 18%. This chain uses TRBV5-1 with TRBJ2-7; the D gene is possibly TRBD1 (6 bases). Specimen: peripheral blood. This clonotype was obtained from an older man with acute or convalescent COVID-19. CDR3 in amino acids: CASSRSTGNYEQYF. The CDR3 nucleotides are TGCGCCAGCAGTCGATCAACAGGGAACTACGAGCAGTACTTC.